A selection of T cell receptor beta chains follows, all from one sample in a study of blood T cell repertoires in COVID-19. TCRdb's copy holds only in-frame clones and misses some; the assay was immunoSEQ multiplex PCR. Among 200,000 to 250,000 clones listed, 88% were seen once. The sequenced sample consisted of peripheral blood. These receptors came from a woman aged 55-75 years with acute or convalescent COVID-19. Both conserved end residues are part of each CDR3. Fields, in order: D gene, clone size, J gene, V gene, CDR3 DNA, CDR3 protein. A D gene is named only where the DNA matches it firmly. For some rows the clone size is stated as once, few or many, or as a class when expanded; others skip it.

D: .
size: once
J: TRBJ2-4
V: TRBV4-1
DNA: TGCGCCAGCTCTGGACTGCGCCTAGCCAAAAACATTCAGTACTTC
CDR3: CASSGLRLAKNIQYF

D: .
size: .
J: TRBJ1-1
V: TRBV3-1/TRBV3-2
DNA: TGTGCCAGCACCCGGTCGAACAACAGGGAGAACACTGAAGCTTTCTTT
CDR3: CASTRSNNRENTEAFF

D: .
size: .
J: TRBJ2-7
V: TRBV14
DNA: TGTGCCAGCAGCCCCCCGATGGTCCGGGGTAACTACGAGCAGTACTTC
CDR3: CASSPPMVRGNYEQYF

D: TRBD2
size: .
J: TRBJ2-1
V: TRBV6-2/TRBV6-3
DNA: TGTGCCAGCAGTTACACCTTGCGGGAGTACAATGAGCAGTTCTTC
CDR3: CASSYTLREYNEQFF

D: TRBD2
size: .
J: TRBJ2-1
V: TRBV19
DNA: TGTGCCAGTAGTCTAGCGGGACTCAGTCTGTTCTTC
CDR3: CASSLAGLSLFF

D: TRBD1
size: .
J: TRBJ1-2
V: TRBV19
DNA: TGTGCCAGTAGTATAGGATCAGCTGTGACAGGGGGATTTTTCTATGGCTACACCTTC
CDR3: CASSIGSAVTGGFFYGYTF

D: .
size: .
J: TRBJ2-2
V: TRBV14
DNA: TGTGCCAGCAGCCAAGTGCGGGACACCGGGGAGCTGTTTTTT
CDR3: CASSQVRDTGELFF

D: TRBD1
size: .
J: TRBJ1-1
V: TRBV6-5
DNA: TGTGCCAGCAGTTACGGGACAGGGGGGACTGAAGCTTTCTTT
CDR3: CASSYGTGGTEAFF

D: .
size: .
J: TRBJ1-6
V: TRBV28
DNA: TGTGCCAGCTCCTTCTATTCACCCCTCCACTTT
CDR3: CASSFYSPLHF

D: .
size: .
J: TRBJ1-2
V: TRBV5-4
DNA: TGTGCCAGCAGCTTGGCGATACAGGAGAACTATGGCTACACCTTC
CDR3: CASSLAIQENYGYTF

D: .
size: .
J: TRBJ1-1
V: TRBV6-5
DNA: TGTGCCAGCAGCCGAGGTCAGGGATCGAACACTGAAGCTTTCTTT
CDR3: CASSRGQGSNTEAFF

D: .
size: .
J: TRBJ2-3
V: TRBV5-6
DNA: TGTGCCAGCAGCTTGACAGGGTTAGGCACAGATACGCAGTATTTT
CDR3: CASSLTGLGTDTQYF

D: TRBD1
size: few
J: TRBJ1-5
V: TRBV28
DNA: TGTGCCAGCAGTCACGCAGGAGGGGGCGCGGGTCAGCCCCAGCATTTT
CDR3: CASSHAGGGAGQPQHF

D: .
size: .
J: TRBJ1-5
V: TRBV19
DNA: TGTGCCAGTAGTTTTCGGGGAAATCAGCCCCAGCATTTT
CDR3: CASSFRGNQPQHF

D: .
size: .
J: TRBJ1-4
V: TRBV18
DNA: TGTGCCAGCTCACCAGGACTGGATGAAAAACTGTTTTTT
CDR3: CASSPGLDEKLFF

D: .
size: .
J: TRBJ2-5
V: TRBV18
DNA: TGTGCCAGCTCACCACCTAGTAGACAGGACCAAGAGACCCAGTACTTC
CDR3: CASSPPSRQDQETQYF

D: TRBD1
size: .
J: TRBJ2-7
V: TRBV28
DNA: TGTGCCAGCACAACGACAGGGGCCTACGAGCAGTACTTC
CDR3: CASTTTGAYEQYF

D: TRBD2
size: .
J: TRBJ2-5
V: TRBV19
DNA: TGTGCCAGTACTAGCGGGGGAGAGACCCAGTACTTC
CDR3: CASTSGGETQYF

D: TRBD1
size: .
J: TRBJ1-5
V: TRBV28
DNA: TGTGCCAGCAGCCTGACAGGGAGCAATCAGCCCCAGCATTTT
CDR3: CASSLTGSNQPQHF

D: TRBD1
size: .
J: TRBJ1-1
V: TRBV30
DNA: TGTGCCTGGACTACAGGGGGCACTGAAGCTTTCTTT
CDR3: CAWTTGGTEAFF

D: TRBD1
size: .
J: TRBJ1-2
V: TRBV5-6
DNA: TGTGCCAGCAGCCAGGTAGACAGGGGCTATGGCTACACCTTC
CDR3: CASSQVDRGYGYTF

D: TRBD1
size: .
J: TRBJ1-2
V: TRBV30
DNA: TGTGCCTGGAGTGTAAAGGACAGGAGGTATGGCTACACCTTC
CDR3: CAWSVKDRRYGYTF

D: .
size: .
J: TRBJ1-2
V: TRBV27
DNA: TGTGCCAGCAGTCCCAGACAGCACTATGGCTACACCTTC
CDR3: CASSPRQHYGYTF